This T cell receptor beta chain is from a study of response to subunit inactivated influenza vaccine. Trimming cost V 4 bases and J 3 bases; bases outside gene matches: 4. Germline values: CDR1 SGHDT, CDR2 YYEEEE. The CDR3 runs 13 residues. This clonotype was recorded at least ten times. The antigen remains undetermined. Study-wide results and limits: Researchers suggested that each seasonal influenza vaccination recruits few new T cells.

A single record per CDR3 protein comes from TCRdb applying MiXCR to the RT-PCR reads. The table has about 700,000 distinct CDR3 sequences, about 14% seen once. Sequencing used PBMCs from blood, obtained less than 15 days before vaccination. This receptor was obtained from a man in his fifties who received an inactivated influenza vaccine. This sequence joins TRBV5-6 and TRBJ2-7, with 7 positions matching TRBD1. CDR3 loop: CASSLTGNYEQYF. CDR3 sequence (DNA): TGTGCCAGCAGCCTGACAGGGAACTACGAGCAGTACTTC.